This entry is about one TCR beta chain. The CDR3 consists of 15 residues. V was clipped by 4 bases and J by 2 bases; unmatched bases: 8. Per the germline V gene, CDR1 is SGHDN and CDR2 is FVKESK. Data came from immunoSEQ multiplex PCR; TCRdb stores just in-frame clones and leaves some out. This sample carries 15,000 to 20,000 clones, 90% to 95% of them seen once, and the ten largest clones take 3% to 3.5%. The sample comes from a study of T cell repertoires in ileal Crohn's disease. This receptor was taken from an adult with Crohn's disease. The chain uses TRBV14 and TRBJ2-7, with 7 bases that match TRBD1. Sequencing was performed on ileal tissue. CDR3: CASSPYRGSPYEQYF. CDR3 nucleotide sequence: TGTGCCAGCAGCCCGTACAGGGGTTCTCCCTACGAGCAGTACTTC.